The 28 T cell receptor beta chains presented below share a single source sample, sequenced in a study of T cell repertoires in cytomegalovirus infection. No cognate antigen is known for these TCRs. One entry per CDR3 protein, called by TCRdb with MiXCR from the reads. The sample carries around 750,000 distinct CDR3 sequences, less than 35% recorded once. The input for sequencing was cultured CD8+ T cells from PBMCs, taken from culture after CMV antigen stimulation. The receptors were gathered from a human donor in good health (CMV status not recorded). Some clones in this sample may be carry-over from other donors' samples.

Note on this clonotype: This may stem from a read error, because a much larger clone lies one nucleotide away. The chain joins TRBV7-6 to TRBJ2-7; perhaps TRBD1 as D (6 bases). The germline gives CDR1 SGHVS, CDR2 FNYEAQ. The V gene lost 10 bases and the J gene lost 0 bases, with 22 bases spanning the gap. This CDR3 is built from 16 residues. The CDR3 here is CANSATGTYSSYEQYF. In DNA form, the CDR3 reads TGTGCCAACAGTGCTACCGGGACATATAGCTCCTACGAGCAGTACTTC.

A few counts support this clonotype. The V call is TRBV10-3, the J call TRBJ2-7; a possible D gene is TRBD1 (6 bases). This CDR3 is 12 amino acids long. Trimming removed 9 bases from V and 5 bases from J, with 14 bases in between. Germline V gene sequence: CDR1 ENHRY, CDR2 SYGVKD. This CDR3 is CAMGPGAHEQYV. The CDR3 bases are TGTGCCATGGGCCCAGGGGCCCACGAGCAGTACGTC.

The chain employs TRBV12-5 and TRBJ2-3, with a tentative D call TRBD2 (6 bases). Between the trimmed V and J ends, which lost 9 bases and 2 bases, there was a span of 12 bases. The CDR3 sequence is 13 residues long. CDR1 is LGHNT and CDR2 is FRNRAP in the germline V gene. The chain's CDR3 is CASRDSLTDTQYF. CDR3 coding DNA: TGTGCTAGCCGGGACTCTCTCACAGATACGCAGTATTTT.

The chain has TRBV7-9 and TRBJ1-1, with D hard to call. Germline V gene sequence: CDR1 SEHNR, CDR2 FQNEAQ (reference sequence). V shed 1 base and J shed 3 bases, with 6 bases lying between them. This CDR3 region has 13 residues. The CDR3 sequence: CASSLEAYTEAFF. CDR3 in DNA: TGTGCCAGCAGCTTAGAGGCTTACACTGAAGCTTTCTTT.

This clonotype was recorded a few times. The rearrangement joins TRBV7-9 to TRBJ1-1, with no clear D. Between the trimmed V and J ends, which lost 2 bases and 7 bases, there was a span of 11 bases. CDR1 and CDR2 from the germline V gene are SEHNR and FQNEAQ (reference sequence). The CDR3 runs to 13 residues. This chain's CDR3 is CASSLNPGFEAFF. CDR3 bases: TGTGCCAGCAGCTTAAACCCGGGTTTTGAAGCTTTCTTT.

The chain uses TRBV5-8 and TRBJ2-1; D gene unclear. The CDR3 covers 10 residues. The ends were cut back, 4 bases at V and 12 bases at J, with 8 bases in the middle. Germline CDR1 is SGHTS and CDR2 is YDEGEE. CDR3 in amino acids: CASSLMLQFF. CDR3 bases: TGTGCCAGCAGCCTTATGTTGCAGTTCTTC.

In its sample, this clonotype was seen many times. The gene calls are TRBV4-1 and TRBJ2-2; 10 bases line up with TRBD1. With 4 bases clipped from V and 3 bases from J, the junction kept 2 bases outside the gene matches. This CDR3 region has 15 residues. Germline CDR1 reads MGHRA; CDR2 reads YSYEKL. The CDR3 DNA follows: TGCGCCAGCAGCCGGACAGGGGGGGACACCGGGGAGCTGTTTTTT. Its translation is CASSRTGGDTGELFF.

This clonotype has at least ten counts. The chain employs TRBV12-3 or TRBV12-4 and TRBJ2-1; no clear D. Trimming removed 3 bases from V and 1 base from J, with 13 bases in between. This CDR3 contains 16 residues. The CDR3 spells CASSFSSGPSYNEQFF. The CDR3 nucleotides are TGTGCCAGCAGTTTTTCCTCAGGACCTTCCTACAATGAGCAGTTCTTC.

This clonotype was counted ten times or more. The CDR3, as DNA: TGCAGTGCTAGAGAGGACCGCGAGCAGTACGTC. It encodes CSAREDREQYV. The gene calls are TRBV20-1 and TRBJ2-7, with D unclear. Germline lookup yields CDR1 DFQATT and CDR2 SNEGSKA (reference sequence). This CDR3 has 11 amino acids. The germline V and J ends were trimmed by 0 bases and 6 bases, with 6 bases remaining between them.

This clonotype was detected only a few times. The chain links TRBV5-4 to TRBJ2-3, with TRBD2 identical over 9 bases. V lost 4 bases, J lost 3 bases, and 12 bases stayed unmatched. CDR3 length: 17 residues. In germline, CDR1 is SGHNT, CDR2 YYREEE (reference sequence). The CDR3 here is CASSPWSSGGPTDTQYF. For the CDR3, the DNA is TGTGCCAGCAGCCCTTGGAGTAGCGGGGGCCCTACAGATACGCAGTATTTT.

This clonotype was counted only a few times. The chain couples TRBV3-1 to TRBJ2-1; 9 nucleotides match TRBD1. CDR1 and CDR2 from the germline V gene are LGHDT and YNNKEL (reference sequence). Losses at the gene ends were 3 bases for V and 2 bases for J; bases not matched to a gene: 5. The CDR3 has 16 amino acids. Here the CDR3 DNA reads TGTGCCAGCAGCCAGATCGGACAGGGGCCCTACAATGAGCAGTTCTTC. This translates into CASSQIGQGPYNEQFF.

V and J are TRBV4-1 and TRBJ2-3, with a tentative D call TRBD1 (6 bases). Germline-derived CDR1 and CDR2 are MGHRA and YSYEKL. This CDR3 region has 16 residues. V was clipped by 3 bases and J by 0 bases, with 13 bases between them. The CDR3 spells CASSHLMRGSTDTQYF. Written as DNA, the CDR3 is TGCGCCAGCAGCCACCTTATGAGGGGGAGCACAGATACGCAGTATTTT.

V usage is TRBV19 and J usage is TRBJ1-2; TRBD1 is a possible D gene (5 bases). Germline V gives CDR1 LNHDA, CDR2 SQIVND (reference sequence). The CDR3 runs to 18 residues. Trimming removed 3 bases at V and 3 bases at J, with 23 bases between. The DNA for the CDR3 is TGTGCCAGTAGTATTTCAGCCTTAGGGGCCGTCTACGACTATGGCTACACCTTC. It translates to CASSISALGAVYDYGYTF.

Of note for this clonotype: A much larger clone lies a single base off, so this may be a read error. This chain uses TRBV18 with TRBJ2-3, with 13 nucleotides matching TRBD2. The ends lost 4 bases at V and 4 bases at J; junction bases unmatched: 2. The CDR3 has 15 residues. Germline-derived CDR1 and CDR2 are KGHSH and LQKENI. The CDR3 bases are TGTGCCAGCTCACAAACTAGCGGGGGGGCAGATACGCAGTATTTT. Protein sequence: CASSQTSGGADTQYF.

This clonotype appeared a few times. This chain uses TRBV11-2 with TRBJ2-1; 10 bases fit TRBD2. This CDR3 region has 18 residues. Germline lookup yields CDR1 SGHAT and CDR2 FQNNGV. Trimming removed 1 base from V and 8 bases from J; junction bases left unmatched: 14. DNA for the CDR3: TGTGCCAGCAGCTTAGGTCTAGCGGGGGTGATAGTCCTCGATGAGCAGTTCTTC. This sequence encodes CASSLGLAGVIVLDEQFF. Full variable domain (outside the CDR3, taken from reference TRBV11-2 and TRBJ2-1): EAGVAQSPRYKIIEKRQSVAFWCNPISGHATLYWYQQILGQGPKLLIQFQNNGVVDDSQLPKDRFSAERLKGVDSTLKIQPAKLEDSAVYLCASSLGLAGVIVLDEQFFGPGTRLTVL.

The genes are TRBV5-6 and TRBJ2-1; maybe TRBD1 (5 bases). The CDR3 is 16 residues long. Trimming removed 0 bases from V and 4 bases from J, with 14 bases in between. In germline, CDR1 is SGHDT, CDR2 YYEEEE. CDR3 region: CASSLEGVPSYNEQFF. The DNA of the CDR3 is TGTGCCAGCAGCTTGGAAGGGGTTCCCTCTTACAATGAGCAGTTCTTC.

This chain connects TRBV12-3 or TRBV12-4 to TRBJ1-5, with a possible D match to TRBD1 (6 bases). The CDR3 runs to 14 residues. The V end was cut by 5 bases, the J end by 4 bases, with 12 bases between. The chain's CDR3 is CASSIGRGNQPQHF. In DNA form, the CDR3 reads TGTGCCAGCAGTATTGGCAGGGGAAATCAGCCCCAGCATTTT.

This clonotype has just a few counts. The CDR3 DNA reads TGTGCCAGCTCGCCCAGACCCCTAGCACCAGATACGCAGTATTTT. Translated, it gives CASSPRPLAPDTQYF. The gene calls are TRBV18 and TRBJ2-3; possible D gene TRBD2, 5 bases. CDR3 length: 15 residues. The V and J ends lost 6 bases and 4 bases respectively, with 17 bases between them. Germline CDR1 and CDR2: KGHSH and LQKENI.

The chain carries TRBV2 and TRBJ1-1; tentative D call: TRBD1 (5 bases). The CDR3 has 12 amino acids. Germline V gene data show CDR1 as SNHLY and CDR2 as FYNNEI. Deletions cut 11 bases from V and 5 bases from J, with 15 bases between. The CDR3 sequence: CAGDPLLTEAFF. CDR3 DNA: TGTGCCGGGGACCCCCTTTTGACTGAAGCTTTCTTT.

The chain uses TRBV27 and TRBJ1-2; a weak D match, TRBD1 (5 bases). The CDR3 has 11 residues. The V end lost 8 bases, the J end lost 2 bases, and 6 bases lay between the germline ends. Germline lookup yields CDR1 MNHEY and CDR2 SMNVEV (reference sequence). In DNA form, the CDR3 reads TGTGCCAGCGGGGACAACTATGGCTACACCTTC. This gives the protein CASGDNYGYTF.

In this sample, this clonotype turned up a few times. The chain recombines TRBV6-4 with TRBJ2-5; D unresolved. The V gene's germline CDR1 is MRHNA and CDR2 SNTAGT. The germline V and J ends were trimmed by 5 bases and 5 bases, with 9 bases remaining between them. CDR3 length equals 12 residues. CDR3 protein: CASSYRYETQYF. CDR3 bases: TGTGCCAGCAGTTACAGATACGAGACCCAGTACTTC.

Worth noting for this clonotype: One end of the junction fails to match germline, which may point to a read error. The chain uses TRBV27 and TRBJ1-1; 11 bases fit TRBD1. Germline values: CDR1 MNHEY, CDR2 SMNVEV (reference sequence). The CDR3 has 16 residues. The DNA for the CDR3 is TGTGCCGGCAGTCCCTTATATGGACAGGGGGCAACTGAAGCTTTCTTT. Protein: CAGSPLYGQGATEAFF.

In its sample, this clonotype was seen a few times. The CDR3 is CASSQRFTGNTEAFF. CDR3 coding DNA: TGCGCCAGCAGCCAAAGATTCACAGGGAACACTGAAGCTTTCTTT. This chain uses TRBV4-3 with TRBJ1-1, with a possible D match to TRBD1 (5 bases). The CDR3 has 15 amino acids. V lost 2 bases to trimming and J lost 1 base, with 11 bases between them. CDR1 and CDR2 from the germline V gene are LGHNA and YSLEER.

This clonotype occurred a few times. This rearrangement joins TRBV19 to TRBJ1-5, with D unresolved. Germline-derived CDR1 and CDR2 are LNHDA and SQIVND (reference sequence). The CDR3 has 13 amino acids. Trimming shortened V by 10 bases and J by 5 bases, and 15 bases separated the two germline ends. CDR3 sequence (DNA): TGTGCCACTATGGACGGAACCTATCAGCCCCAGCATTTT. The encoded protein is CATMDGTYQPQHF.

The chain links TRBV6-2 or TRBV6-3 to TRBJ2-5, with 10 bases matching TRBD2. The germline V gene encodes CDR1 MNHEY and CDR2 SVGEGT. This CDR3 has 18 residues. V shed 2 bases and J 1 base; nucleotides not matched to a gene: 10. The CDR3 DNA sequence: TGTGCCAGCAGTTACACTCATCCTCTAGCGGGGGCCCAAGAGACCCAGTACTTC. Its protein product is CASSYTHPLAGAQETQYF.

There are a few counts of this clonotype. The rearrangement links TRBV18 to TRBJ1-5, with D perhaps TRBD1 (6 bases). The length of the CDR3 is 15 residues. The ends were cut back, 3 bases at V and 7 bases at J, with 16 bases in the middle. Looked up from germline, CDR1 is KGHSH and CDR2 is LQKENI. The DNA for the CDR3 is TGTGCCAGCTCACCTTCGGACAGCGGGCGGCAGCCCCAGCATTTT. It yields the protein CASSPSDSGRQPQHF.

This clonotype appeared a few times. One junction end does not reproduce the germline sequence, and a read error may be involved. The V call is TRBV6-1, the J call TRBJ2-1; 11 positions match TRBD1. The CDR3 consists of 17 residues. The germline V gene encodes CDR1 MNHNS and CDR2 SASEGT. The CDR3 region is CASREGQGANLYNEQFF. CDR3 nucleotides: TGTGCCAGCAGGGAAGGACAGGGGGCCAATCTATACAATGAGCAGTTCTTC.

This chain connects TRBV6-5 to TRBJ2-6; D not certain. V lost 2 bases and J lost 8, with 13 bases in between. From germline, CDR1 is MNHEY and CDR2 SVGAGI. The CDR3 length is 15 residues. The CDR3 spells CASSYGRLGTNVLTF. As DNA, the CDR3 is TGTGCCAGCAGTTACGGTCGGTTAGGGACCAACGTCCTGACTTTC.